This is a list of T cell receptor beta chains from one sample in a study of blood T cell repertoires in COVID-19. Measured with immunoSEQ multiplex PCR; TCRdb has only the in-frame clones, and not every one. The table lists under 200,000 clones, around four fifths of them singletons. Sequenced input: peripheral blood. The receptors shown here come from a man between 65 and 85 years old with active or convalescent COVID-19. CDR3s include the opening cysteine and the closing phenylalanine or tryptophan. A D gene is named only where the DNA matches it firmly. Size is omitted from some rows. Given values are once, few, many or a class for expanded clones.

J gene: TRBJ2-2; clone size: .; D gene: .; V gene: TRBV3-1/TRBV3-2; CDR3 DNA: TGTGCCAGCAGCCAGCGCCCAACGAACACCGGGGAGCTGTTTTTT; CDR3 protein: CASSQRPTNTGELFF
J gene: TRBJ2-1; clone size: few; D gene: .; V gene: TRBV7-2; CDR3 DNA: TGTGCCACCGCCCCAGGCGCCTACAATGAGCAGTTCTTC; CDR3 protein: CATAPGAYNEQFF
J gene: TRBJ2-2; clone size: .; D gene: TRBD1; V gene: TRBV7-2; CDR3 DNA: TGTGCCAGCAGCTCCCAGACGGGGACAGGGGCGGCCGGGGAGCTGTTTTTT; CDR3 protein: CASSSQTGTGAAGELFF
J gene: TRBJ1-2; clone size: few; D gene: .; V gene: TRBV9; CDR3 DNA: TGTGCCAGCACCAGGGGAGGGCACTATGGCTACACCTTC; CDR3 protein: CASTRGGHYGYTF
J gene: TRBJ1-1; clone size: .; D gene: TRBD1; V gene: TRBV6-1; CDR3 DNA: TGTGCCAGCAGTGTCCGGGACAGGGCGAACACTGAAGCTTTCTTT; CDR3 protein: CASSVRDRANTEAFF
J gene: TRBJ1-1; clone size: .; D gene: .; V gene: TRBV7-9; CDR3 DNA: TGTGCCAGCAGCTTTAAGGGGGTGGGTGAAGCTTTCTTT; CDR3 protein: CASSFKGVGEAFF
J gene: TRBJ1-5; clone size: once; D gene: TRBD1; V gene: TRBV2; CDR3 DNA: TGTGCCAGCAGTGAAAGTCAGGGGGCGATTCAGCCCCAGCATTTT; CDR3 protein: CASSESQGAIQPQHF
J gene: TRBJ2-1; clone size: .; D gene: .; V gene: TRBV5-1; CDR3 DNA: TGCGCCAGCAGCTTGGCAATCCTCGGGGTTGGGTTCAATGAGCAGTTCTTC; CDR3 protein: CASSLAILGVGFNEQFF
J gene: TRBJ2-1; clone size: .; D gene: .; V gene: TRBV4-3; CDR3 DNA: TGCGCCAGCAGCCAGGACTACACACCCTACAATGAGCAGTTCTTC; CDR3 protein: CASSQDYTPYNEQFF
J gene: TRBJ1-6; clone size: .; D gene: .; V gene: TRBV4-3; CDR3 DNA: TGCGCCAGCAGCCAAGATGGTGAGGGTGGCGGTTCACCCCTCCACTTT; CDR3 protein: CASSQDGEGGGSPLHF
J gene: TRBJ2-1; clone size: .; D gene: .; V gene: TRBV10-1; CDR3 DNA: TGCGCCAGCAGTGAGGTGGGCCCCTACAATGAGCAGTTCTTC; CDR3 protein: CASSEVGPYNEQFF
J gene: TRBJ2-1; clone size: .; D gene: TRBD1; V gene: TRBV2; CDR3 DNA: TGTGCCAGCAGTGACAGGACAGGGGGCGATGAGCAGTTCTTC; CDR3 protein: CASSDRTGGDEQFF
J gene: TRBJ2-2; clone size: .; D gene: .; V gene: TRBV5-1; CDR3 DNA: TGCGCCAGCAGCTTGACTAGACCGAACACCGGGGAGCTGTTTTTT; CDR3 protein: CASSLTRPNTGELFF
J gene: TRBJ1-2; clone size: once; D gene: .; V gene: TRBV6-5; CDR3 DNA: TGTGCCAGCAGCCCCGTGCTCGGAGGGGATCGGGGCTACACCTTC; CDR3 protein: CASSPVLGGDRGYTF
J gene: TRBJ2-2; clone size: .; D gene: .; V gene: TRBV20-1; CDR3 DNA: TGCAGTGCTAGCGCGGGTCGGGAGCTGTTTTTT; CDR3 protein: CSASAGRELFF
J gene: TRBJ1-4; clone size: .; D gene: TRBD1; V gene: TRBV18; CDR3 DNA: TGTGCCAGCTCACCATCGATGGACAGGCGGACAACTAATGAAAAACTGTTTTTT; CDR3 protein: CASSPSMDRRTTNEKLFF
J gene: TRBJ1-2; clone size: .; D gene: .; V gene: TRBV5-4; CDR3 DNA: TGTGCCAGCAGCTTGCAGGGGATTAATGGCTACACCTTC; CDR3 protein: CASSLQGINGYTF
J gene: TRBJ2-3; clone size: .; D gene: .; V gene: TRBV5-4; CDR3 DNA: TGTGCCAGCAGCCTTCCGGGGGACCACCTCCGAAGGACGCAGTATTTT; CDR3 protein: CASSLPGDHLRRTQYF
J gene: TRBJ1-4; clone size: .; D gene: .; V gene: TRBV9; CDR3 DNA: TGTGCCAGCAGCGTAGGCCCGGGGGGGGAAAAACTGTTTTTT; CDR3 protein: CASSVGPGGEKLFF
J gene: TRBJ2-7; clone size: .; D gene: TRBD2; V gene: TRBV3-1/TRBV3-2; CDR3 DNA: TGTGCCAGCAGCCAAGATACGGGGGGATCCATTCCCTACGAGCAGTACTTC; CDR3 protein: CASSQDTGGSIPYEQYF
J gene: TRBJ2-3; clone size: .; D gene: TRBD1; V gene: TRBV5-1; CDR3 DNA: TGCGCCAGCAGCTTGTGGGGGACAGGGTCGCCAGATACGCAGTATTTT; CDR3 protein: CASSLWGTGSPDTQYF
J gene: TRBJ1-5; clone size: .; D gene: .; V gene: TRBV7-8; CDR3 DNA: TGTGCCAGCAGCTTAGATGAAGGGGGTCAGCCCCAGCATTTT; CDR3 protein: CASSLDEGGQPQHF
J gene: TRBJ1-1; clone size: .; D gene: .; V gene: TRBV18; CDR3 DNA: TGTGCCAGCTCTGATGGCGGGGGTTCAGATGAAGCTTTCTTT; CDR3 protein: CASSDGGGSDEAFF
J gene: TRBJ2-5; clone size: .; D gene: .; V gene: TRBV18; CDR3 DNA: TGTGCCAGCTCACCGGGTACAGCGGAAGAGACCCAGTACTTC; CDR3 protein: CASSPGTAEETQYF
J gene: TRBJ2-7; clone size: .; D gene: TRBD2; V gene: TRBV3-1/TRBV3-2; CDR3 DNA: TGTGCCAGCAGCCAAGGAAGGGGGACTAGTGCCTACGAGCAGTACTTC; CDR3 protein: CASSQGRGTSAYEQYF
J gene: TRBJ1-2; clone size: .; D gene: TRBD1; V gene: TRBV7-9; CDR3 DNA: TGTGCCAGCAGCCTAGAACAGGGGGCGCATGGCTACACCTTC; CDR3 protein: CASSLEQGAHGYTF
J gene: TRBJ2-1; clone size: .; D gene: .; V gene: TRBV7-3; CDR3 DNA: TGTGCCAGCAGCTCAGGGGGGTTCGTCAATGAGCAGTTCTTC; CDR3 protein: CASSSGGFVNEQFF
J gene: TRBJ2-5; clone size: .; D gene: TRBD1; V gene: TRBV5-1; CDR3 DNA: TGCGCCAGCAGCTTGCTCGGGACAGGGGAGACCCAGTACTTC; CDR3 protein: CASSLLGTGETQYF
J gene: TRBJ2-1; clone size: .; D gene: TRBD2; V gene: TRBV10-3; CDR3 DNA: TGTGCCATCAGTGATCCGGGACTAGCGGGATACAATGAGCAGTTCTTC; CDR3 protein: CAISDPGLAGYNEQFF
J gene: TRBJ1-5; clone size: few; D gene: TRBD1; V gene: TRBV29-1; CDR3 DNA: TGCAGCGTTCGCTGGGACAGCAACCCTGATCAGCCCCAGCATTTT; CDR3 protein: CSVRWDSNPDQPQHF
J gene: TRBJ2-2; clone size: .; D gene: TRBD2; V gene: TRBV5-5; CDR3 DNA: TGTGCCAGCAGCACTAGTCTAGCGGGGGGGAACACCGGGGAGCTGTTTTTT; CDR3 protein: CASSTSLAGGNTGELFF
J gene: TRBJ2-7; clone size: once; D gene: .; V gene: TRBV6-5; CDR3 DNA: TGTGCCAGCAGTTACTCACGGACGGGGTTGGGGGAGCAGTACTTC; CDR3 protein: CASSYSRTGLGEQYF
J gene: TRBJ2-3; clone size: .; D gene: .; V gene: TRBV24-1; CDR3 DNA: TGTGCCACCAGTGACCCAAGCGGGTCCACAGATACGCAGTATTTT; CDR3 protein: CATSDPSGSTDTQYF
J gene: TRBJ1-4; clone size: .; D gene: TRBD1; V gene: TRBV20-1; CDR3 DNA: TGCAGTGCTAGTGACAGGGGGGAAAATGAAAAACTGTTTTTT; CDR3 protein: CSASDRGENEKLFF
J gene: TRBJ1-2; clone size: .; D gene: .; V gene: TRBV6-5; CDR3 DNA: TGTGCCAGCAGCCGGTACGGGGGCTATGGCTACACCTTC; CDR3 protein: CASSRYGGYGYTF
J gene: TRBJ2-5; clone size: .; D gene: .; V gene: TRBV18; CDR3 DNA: TGTGCCAGCTCACCAAGGTACGGGGGCCAAGAGACCCAGTACTTC; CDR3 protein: CASSPRYGGQETQYF
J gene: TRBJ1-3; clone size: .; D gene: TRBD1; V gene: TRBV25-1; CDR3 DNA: TGTGCCAGCACCAGGACAGGGGAGGGATACACCATATATTTT; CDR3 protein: CASTRTGEGYTIYF
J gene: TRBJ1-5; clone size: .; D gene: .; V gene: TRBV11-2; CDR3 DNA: TGTGCCAGCAGCTTAGATCAAACCAACAGTCAGCCCCAGCATTTT; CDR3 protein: CASSLDQTNSQPQHF
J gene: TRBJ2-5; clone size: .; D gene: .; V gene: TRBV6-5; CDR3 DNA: TGTGCCAGCGGTACGCTAATCGCCGCGGAGACCCAGTACTTC; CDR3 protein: CASGTLIAAETQYF
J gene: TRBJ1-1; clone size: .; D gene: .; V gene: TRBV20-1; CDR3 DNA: TGCAGTGCTAGTGCAGAATTGAACACTGAAGCTTTCTTT; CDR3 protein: CSASAELNTEAFF
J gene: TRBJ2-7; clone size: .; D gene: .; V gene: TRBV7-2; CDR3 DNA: TGTGCCAGCAGCTTAGGGGGGGGCCCATGGTCCTACGAGCAGTACTTC; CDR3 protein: CASSLGGGPWSYEQYF
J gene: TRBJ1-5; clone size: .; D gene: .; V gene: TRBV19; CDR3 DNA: TGTGCCAGTAGTATAGGGGCCCGGGGGGGCAATCAGCCCCAGCATTTT; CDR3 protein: CASSIGARGGNQPQHF
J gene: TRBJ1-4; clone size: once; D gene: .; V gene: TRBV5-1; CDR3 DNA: TGCGCCAGCAGCGAGATGAAATCCGGGAGTGAAAAACTGTTTTTT; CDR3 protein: CASSEMKSGSEKLFF
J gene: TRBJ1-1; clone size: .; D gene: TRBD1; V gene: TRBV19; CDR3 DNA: TGTGCCAGTAGTCCCCGGACAGGGCGGAACACTGAAGCTTTCTTT; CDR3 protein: CASSPRTGRNTEAFF
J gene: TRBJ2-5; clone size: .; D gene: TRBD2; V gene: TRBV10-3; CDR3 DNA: TGTGCCATCAGGGCGGGAGGGAGCGAAGAGACCCAGTACTTC; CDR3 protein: CAIRAGGSEETQYF
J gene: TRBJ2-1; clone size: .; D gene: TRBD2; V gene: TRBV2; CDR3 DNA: TGTGCCAGCAGTGATGGACTAGCGGAATACAATGAGCAGTTCTTC; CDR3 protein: CASSDGLAEYNEQFF
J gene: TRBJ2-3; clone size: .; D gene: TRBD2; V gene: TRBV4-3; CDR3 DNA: TGCGCCAGCAGCCAAGTAAGCGGGGGGATCGGAGATACGCAGTATTTT; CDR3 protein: CASSQVSGGIGDTQYF
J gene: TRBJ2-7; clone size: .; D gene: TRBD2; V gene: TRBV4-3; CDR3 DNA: TGCGCCAGCAGCCAGGAGGGGCAAGGCTTAGCGGGCGCCTACGAGCAGTACTTC; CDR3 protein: CASSQEGQGLAGAYEQYF
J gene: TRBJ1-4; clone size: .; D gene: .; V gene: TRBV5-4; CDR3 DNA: TGTGCCAGCAGCCCGAGCGGGGGGGTTGAAAAACTGTTTTTT; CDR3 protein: CASSPSGGVEKLFF
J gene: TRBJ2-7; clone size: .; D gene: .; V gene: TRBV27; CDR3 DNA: TGTGCCAGCAGGCGGGGTCCCGAGCAGTACTTC; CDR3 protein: CASRRGPEQYF
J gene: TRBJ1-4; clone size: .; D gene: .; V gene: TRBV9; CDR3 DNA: TGTGCCAGCACATCCCACGCAGGGGCTCCTAATGAAAAACTGTTTTTT; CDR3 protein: CASTSHAGAPNEKLFF
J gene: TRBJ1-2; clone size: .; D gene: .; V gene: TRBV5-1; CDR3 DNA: TGCGCCAGCAGCTTGGACACAGGGTCCTATGGCTACACCTTC; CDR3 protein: CASSLDTGSYGYTF
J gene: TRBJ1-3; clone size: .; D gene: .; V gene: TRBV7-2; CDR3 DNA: TGTGCCAGCAGCTACCCCGGGGATGGAAACACCATATATTTT; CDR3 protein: CASSYPGDGNTIYF
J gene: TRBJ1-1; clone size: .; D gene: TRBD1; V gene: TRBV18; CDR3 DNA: TGTGCCAGCTCACCACCGGCTACAGGGGGGGCTTTCTTT; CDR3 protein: CASSPPATGGAFF
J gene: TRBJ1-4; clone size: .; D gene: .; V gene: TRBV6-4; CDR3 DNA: TGTGCCAGCAGTGACGGAAGTGGGGGACTAAGGCGGTTAGATAATGAAAAACTGTTTTTT; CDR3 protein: CASSDGSGGLRRLDNEKLFF